These 13 T cell receptor beta chains were sequenced from one sample in a study of blood T cells in healthy people across ages. It was with a sample-barcoded 5' primer and a J-beta primer mix that a second PCR of roughly 7 to 12 cycles was run. TCRdb used MiXCR to reprocess the 5' RACE reads, holding one entry per CDR3 protein. This sample has approximately 800,000 distinct CDR3 sequences, with more than 45% found just once. Sequenced material: blood. These receptors all stem from a man between 25 and 39 years old in good health.

Turning to this clonotype: With a much larger clone just one base away, this may be a read error. V usage is TRBV5-1 and J usage is TRBJ1-5, with D unresolved. The V and J ends lost 3 bases and 4 bases respectively, with 8 bases between them. Germline CDR1 reads SGHRS; CDR2 reads YFSETQ. The CDR3 is 13 residues long. CDR3 loop: CASSSDANQPQHF. For the CDR3, the DNA is TGCGCCAGCAGCTCCGACGCGAATCAGCCCCAGCATTTT.

This chain joins TRBV7-2 and TRBJ1-2, with D tentatively TRBD1 (5 bases). Germline V gene data show CDR1 as SGHTA and CDR2 as FQGNSA. Trimming removed 5 bases from V and 2 bases from J, with 9 bases in between. The CDR3 covers 13 residues. The CDR3 sequence: CASSQTANYGYTF. As DNA, the CDR3 is TGTGCCAGCAGCCAGACAGCGAACTATGGCTACACCTTC.

The chain uses TRBV30 and TRBJ2-3; the match to TRBD2 covers 11 bases. CDR3 length: 16 residues. V was clipped by 4 bases and J by 2 bases; unmatched bases: 8. CDR1 GTSNPN and CDR2 SVGIG come from the germline V gene (reference sequence). In DNA, the CDR3 is TGTGCCTGGAAACTAGCGGGAGTGTGGAACACAGATACGCAGTATTTT. Protein: CAWKLAGVWNTDTQYF.

J is TRBJ1-4 and V is TRBV20-1; 7 nucleotides line up with TRBD1. The J segment lost 4 bases and the V segment lost 6 bases, leaving 8 bases of the junction unmatched. This CDR3 spans 14 amino acids. Looked up from germline, CDR1 is DFQATT and CDR2 is SNEGSKA (reference sequence). The CDR3 region is CSAGPGQINEKLFF. CDR3 nucleotides: TGCAGTGCGGGACCGGGACAGATTAATGAAAAACTGTTTTTT.

The V call is TRBV4-2, the J call TRBJ1-2; perhaps TRBD1 as D (6 bases). Looked up from germline, CDR1 is LGHNA and CDR2 is YNFKEQ. V lost 2 bases and J lost 7, with 14 bases in between. The CDR3 runs to 14 residues. CDR3 DNA sequence: TGTGCCAGCAGCCAACTAACAGGGACGCTTGGCTACACCTTC. Translating gives CASSQLTGTLGYTF.

This clonotype was counted once. The rearrangement uses TRBV12-3 or TRBV12-4 and TRBJ2-1; TRBD2 matches at 7 bases. The tail of the sequence fits TRBJ2-7 better, so the J call may be wrong. CDR3 length: 15 amino acids. The CDR3: CASSLELATVYEQYF. For the CDR3, the DNA is TGTGCCAGCAGTTTAGAACTAGCGACCGTCTACGAGCAGTACTTC.

The gene calls are TRBV12-3 or TRBV12-4 and TRBJ2-1, with D hard to call. The V and J ends lost 7 bases and 7 bases respectively, with 17 bases between them. The CDR3 is 14 residues long. In DNA form, the CDR3 reads TGTGCCAGCATTTGGACCTCCAGGCCAAATGAGCAGTTCTTC. The encoded protein is CASIWTSRPNEQFF.

This sequence joins TRBV6-2 or TRBV6-3 and TRBJ2-5; the D gene is possibly TRBD2 (6 bases). CDR1 is MNHEY, CDR2 SVGEGT, per germline. The length of the CDR3 is 15 residues. V was pared by 11 bases and J by 5 bases, with 24 bases between. CDR3 protein: CAGADWRASRETQYF. The CDR3 nucleotides read TGTGCCGGCGCGGACTGGAGGGCCAGTCGGGAGACCCAGTACTTC.

This clonotype was seen a few times. The rearrangement joins TRBV6-2 or TRBV6-3 to TRBJ2-7; 10 bases are a match to TRBD1. Looked up from germline, CDR1 is MNHEY and CDR2 is SVGEGT. V trimming: 8 bases; J trimming: 3 bases; junction bases outside the gene matches: 4. CDR3 length equals 13 residues. The chain's CDR3 is CASLRTGGYEQYF. The DNA of the CDR3 is TGTGCCAGCCTTCGGACAGGGGGCTACGAGCAGTACTTC.

This clonotype was observed a few times. The chain carries TRBV10-3 and TRBJ1-5; D remains unclear. CDR3 length equals 13 residues. The V gene lost 4 bases and the J gene lost 4 bases, with 8 bases spanning the gap. CDR1 is ENHRY, CDR2 SYGVKD, per germline. In DNA form, the CDR3 reads TGTGCCATCAGTGGCGAACCTAATCAGCCCCAGCATTTT. This encodes CAISGEPNQPQHF.

The table lists this clonotype with a count of one. The chain carries TRBV7-6 and TRBJ1-6, with D maybe TRBD1 (5 bases). The CDR3 has 13 residues. V was pared by 4 bases and J by 9 bases, with 10 bases between. Germline values: CDR1 SGHVS, CDR2 FNYEAQ. CDR3 protein: CASSWGTGSPLHF. The CDR3 nucleotides are TGTGCCAGCAGCTGGGGGACTGGTTCACCCCTCCACTTT.

The chain joins TRBV6-6 to TRBJ1-2; D is perhaps TRBD1 (6 bases). With 6 bases removed from V and 7 bases from J, the gap between germline ends came to 21 bases. The CDR3 runs to 15 residues. CDR1 is MNHNY and CDR2 is SVGAGI in the germline V gene (reference sequence). The CDR3 loop reads CASSSPVGGIGGYTF. The CDR3 nucleotides read TGTGCCAGCAGCTCACCGGTAGGGGGTATTGGTGGCTACACCTTC.

There are a few counts of this clonotype. This chain links TRBV29-1 with TRBJ2-1, with D possibly being TRBD1 (6 bases). This CDR3 has 14 amino acids. Germline CDR1 is SQVTM and CDR2 is ANQGSEA. Trimming pared 1 base from V and 6 bases from J, leaving 13 bases between. The CDR3 region is CSVEGGQGINEQFF. The CDR3 nucleotides read TGCAGCGTTGAAGGGGGGCAGGGTATCAATGAGCAGTTCTTC.